The clone carrying this TCR beta chain showed up just a few times. The data are from a study of blood T cell repertoires in COVID-19. About the study: The samples span acute and convalescent COVID-19 from the United States, Italy and Spain. PBMCs, B-cell-depleted T cells, or T cells were the source of the cDNA or gDNA that made up the material.

As processed by the authors: Estimation of nucleated cell counts relied on the amplification of reference gene primers. Clones were read by immunoSEQ multiplex PCR, and TCRdb kept only the in-frame ones, dropping some. That table supplies the V and J calls and clone size; D and trimming were determined from the DNA. This sample carries around 310,000 clones, 90% of them seen once, and the ten largest clones take around 1%. Seattle's enrolled individuals joined amid active infection and were then monitored longitudinally. The TCR was taken from a woman aged 40 to 50 with COVID-19, enrolled during active disease. The specimen was peripheral blood.

The CDR3 coding sequence is TGTGCCAGCAGCTTAGTCCTAGGACTAGTCTCCTATGAGCAGTTCTTC. It is translated as CASSLVLGLVSYEQFF. V and J are TRBV7-8 and TRBJ2-1; 7 bases line up with TRBD2. The ends lost 1 base at V and 8 bases at J; junction bases unmatched: 11. This CDR3 is 16 amino acids long. Germline assignment: CDR1 SGHVS and CDR2 FQNEAQ.